The next 15 T cell receptor beta chains were all read from a single sample in a study of identical twins. Using its own MiXCR run on the 5' RACE reads, TCRdb lists one record per CDR3 protein. The sample lists just over 500,000 distinct CDR3 sequences; approximately 22% were seen once. Another study also made use of these data, one on T cells expressing NK-cell markers.

Sample: CD4+ T cells sorted from blood. These receptors came from a woman aged 18-29 years in good health.

The rearrangement links TRBV5-1 to TRBJ2-7; D uncertain. Trimming took 0 bases from V and 5 from J, leaving 6 bases between them. Germline values: CDR1 SGHRS, CDR2 YFSETQ. This CDR3 comprises 12 residues. CDR3 bases: TGCGCCAGCAGCTTGGCGGGCGACGAGCAGTACTTC. Encoded protein: CASSLAGDEQYF.

V and J are TRBV6-1 and TRBJ2-5; 14 positions match TRBD2. CDR3 length equals 18 residues. The junction had 15 bases not matched to a gene; V was cut back by 5 bases and J by 7 bases. Per germline, CDR1 MNHNS and CDR2 SASEGT. CDR3 in DNA: TGTGCCAGCAGTACCGGACTAGCGGGGGGTCCCAGTAGTGTGACCCAGTACTTC. It is translated as CASSTGLAGGPSSVTQYF.

This chain connects TRBV20-1 to TRBJ2-7; 8 nucleotides match TRBD2. Germline CDR1 DFQATT, CDR2 SNEGSKA (reference sequence). V lost 5 bases, J lost 7 bases, and 25 bases stayed unmatched. The CDR3 extends over 18 amino acids. The CDR3 loop is CSAPQTGVAGLPMREQYF. CDR3 DNA sequence: TGCAGTGCTCCTCAAACCGGGGTAGCGGGACTCCCCATGAGGGAGCAGTACTTC.

The rearrangement joins TRBV20-1 to TRBJ2-1, with a possible D match to TRBD2 (6 bases). Looked up from germline, CDR1 is DFQATT and CDR2 is SNEGSKA (reference sequence). The CDR3 has 17 amino acids. V dropped 0 bases and J dropped 7 bases, with 22 bases sitting between them. CDR3: CSARDRLGKAGRNEQFF. The CDR3 coding sequence is TGCAGTGCTAGAGATCGTCTCGGGAAGGCAGGGAGGAATGAGCAGTTCTTC.

The count of this clonotype is one. The rearrangement joins TRBV4-1 to TRBJ2-2, with D perhaps being TRBD1 or TRBD2 (5 bases each). Deletions cut 4 bases from V and 7 bases from J, with 19 bases between. Germline V gives CDR1 MGHRA, CDR2 YSYEKL. This CDR3 is 16 amino acids long. The CDR3 nucleotides read TGCGCCAGCAGCCGTGAACCCGGGGCTAGGGTCGGGGAGCTGTTTTTT. This gives the protein CASSREPGARVGELFF.

This clonotype was counted a few times. The chain joins TRBV7-3 to TRBJ2-1; TRBD2 agrees at 11 bases. The V gene end was trimmed by 2 bases and the J gene end by 13 bases; junction bases not matched to a gene: 10. The CDR3 runs 15 residues. Germline-derived CDR1 and CDR2 are SGHTA and FQGTGA. The CDR3 here is CASSLSSGGRDSQFF. The CDR3 nucleotides read TGTGCCAGCAGCTTATCTAGCGGGGGGAGAGATAGCCAGTTCTTC.

This clonotype turned up a few times. The rearrangement joins TRBV10-3 to TRBJ2-7; D is perhaps TRBD1 or TRBD2 (5 bases each). The ends were cut back, 4 bases at V and 0 bases at J, with 10 bases in the middle. The CDR3 sequence is 14 residues long. Germline CDR1 is ENHRY and CDR2 is SYGVKD. The CDR3 DNA follows: TGTGCCATCAGTGGAGGGGCGCACTCCTACGAGCAGTACTTC. This gives the protein CAISGGAHSYEQYF.

In this sample, this clonotype turned up many times. This rearrangement joins TRBV15 to TRBJ2-7, with D hard to call. Trimming cost V 0 bases and J 1 base, with 10 bases left between them. The CDR3 runs 15 residues. CDR1 and CDR2 from the germline V gene are LNHNV and YYDKDF (reference sequence). The CDR3 DNA reads as TGTGCCACCAGCAGAGATACCATGGGATCCTACGAGCAGTACTTC. Protein sequence: CATSRDTMGSYEQYF.

The gene calls are TRBV11-3 and TRBJ2-3; a weak D match, TRBD1 (6 bases). Germline CDR1 SGHNT, CDR2 YENEEA. The CDR3 totals 13 residues. Between the trimmed V and J ends, which lost 3 bases and 4 bases, there was a span of 8 bases. CDR3 protein: CASSLGAPDTQYF. CDR3 in DNA: TGTGCCAGCAGCTTGGGGGCCCCAGATACGCAGTATTTT.

This chain links TRBV7-9 with TRBJ2-5, with 7 bases matching TRBD1. Losses at the gene ends were 6 bases for V and 2 bases for J; bases not matched to a gene: 6. The CDR3 has 14 residues. Germline V CDR1 and CDR2: SEHNR, FQNEAQ (reference sequence). CDR3 residues: CASSNDRVQETQYF. Written as DNA, the CDR3 is TGTGCCAGCAGTAACGACAGGGTTCAAGAGACCCAGTACTTC.

The chain couples TRBV12-3 or TRBV12-4 to TRBJ2-1; D unclear. The length of the CDR3 is 14 residues. V lost 1 base to trimming and J lost 6 bases, with 10 bases between them. The CDR3: CASSLDGFFNEQFF. For the CDR3, the DNA is TGTGCCAGCAGTTTAGACGGGTTCTTCAATGAGCAGTTCTTC.

This clonotype was observed many times. This sequence joins TRBV27 and TRBJ1-6, with TRBD1 identical over 10 bases. V dropped 4 bases and J dropped 9; count of bases not matched to a gene: 3. The CDR3 loop spans 14 amino acids. Germline assignment: CDR1 MNHEY and CDR2 SMNVEV (reference sequence). DNA of the CDR3: TGTGCCAGCAGTTGGGACAGGGGAAGTTCACCCCTCCACTTT. Amino acid sequence: CASSWDRGSSPLHF.

The V call is TRBV24-1, the J call TRBJ2-1, with D maybe TRBD1 (6 bases). Per the germline V gene, CDR1 is KGHDR and CDR2 is SFDVKD. V lost 5 bases and J lost 4, with 14 bases in between. There are 15 residues in the CDR3. CDR3 bases: TGTGCCACCAGTGCCCGGGACACTGTGTACAATGAGCAGTTCTTC. This translates into CATSARDTVYNEQFF.

This clonotype was recorded only once. The V and J genes are TRBV20-1 and TRBJ1-1, with 8 bases that match TRBD1. The CDR3 contains 16 residues. Germline lookup yields CDR1 DFQATT and CDR2 SNEGSKA (reference sequence). The CDR3 loop reads CSFLRGGRGRRTEAFF. CDR3 sequence (DNA): TGCAGCTTTTTAAGGGGAGGCAGGGGGCGCAGAACTGAAGCTTTCTTT.

This clonotype was observed a few times. The chain uses TRBV29-1 and TRBJ2-2; D not resolved. Germline lookup yields CDR1 SQVTM and CDR2 ANQGSEA. V shed 4 bases and J shed 5 bases, with 20 bases lying between them. The CDR3 consists of 16 residues. CDR3 protein: CSVAGFLAPGTGELFF. CDR3 coding DNA: TGCAGCGTTGCCGGGTTCCTGGCCCCTGGTACCGGGGAGCTGTTTTTT.